These 7 T cell receptor beta chains came from one sample sequenced in a study of T cells in Graves' hyperthyroidism and ophthalmopathy. The TCR beta CDR3 regions underwent amplification using RNA transcripts as the source. Using the HTBI primer set, a first-round RT-PCR was run on the TCR CDR3. TCRdb recomputed calls from the multiplex PCR reads with MiXCR, one row per CDR3 protein. Of some 210,000 distinct CDR3 sequences listed, under 20% are singletons. Material for sequencing was blood. The origin of the receptors is a man in his forties or fifties with Graves' hyperthyroidism.

The V gene is TRBV6-1, the J gene TRBJ1-5, with 10 positions matching TRBD1. CDR1 MNHNS and CDR2 SASEGT come from the germline V gene. The CDR3 length is 17 residues. V was clipped by 4 bases and J by 2 bases; unmatched bases: 8. In DNA, the CDR3 is TGTGCCAGCAGTGTGACAGGGGGCGGTCTTGGCAATCAGCCCCAGCATTTT. It specifies CASSVTGGGLGNQPQHF.

In this sample, this clonotype turned up many times. The rearrangement joins TRBV12-3 or TRBV12-4 to TRBJ2-3, with a tentative D call TRBD1 (6 bases). V was shortened by 6 bases and J by 2 bases, with 21 bases between the two germline ends. There are 17 residues in the CDR3. The CDR3 DNA reads as TGTGCCAGCAGCCCTTTCCGACAGGCTGGTTCCACAGATACGCAGTATTTT. It is translated as CASSPFRQAGSTDTQYF.

This clonotype occurred many times. This chain connects TRBV7-9 to TRBJ2-4; no definite D call. From germline, CDR1 is SEHNR and CDR2 FQNEAQ (reference sequence). Trimming cost V 4 bases and J 9 bases, with 13 bases left between them. The CDR3 loop spans 13 amino acids. This CDR3 reads CASSSESGGIQYF. The CDR3 region has the DNA TGTGCCAGCAGCTCCGAATCTGGTGGCATTCAGTACTTC.

This clonotype was counted many times. This chain joins TRBV12-3 or TRBV12-4 and TRBJ2-1; 13 nucleotides line up with TRBD2. With 6 bases clipped from V and 9 bases from J, the junction kept 8 bases outside the gene matches. The CDR3 is made up of 15 amino acids. The CDR3 here is CASSPTSGRVGEQFF. For the CDR3, the DNA is TGTGCCAGCAGCCCAACTAGCGGGAGGGTCGGTGAGCAGTTCTTC.

The sample holds many counts of this clonotype. V gene TRBV28 combines with J gene TRBJ1-2; no clear D. Germline CDR1 and CDR2: MDHEN and SYDVKM. The CDR3 sequence is 15 residues long. V lost 3 bases and J 1 base, leaving 12 bases between the germline ends. Here the CDR3 DNA reads TGTGCCAGCAGTTTTTCGCCACTGCATAACTATGGCTACACCTTC. Its translation is CASSFSPLHNYGYTF.

This clonotype was found a few times. CDR3 sequence reads: CASSFDRVTGELFF. The CDR3, as DNA: TGTGCCAGCAGTTTTGACAGGGTGACCGGGGAGCTGTTTTTT. This chain uses TRBV12-3 or TRBV12-4 with TRBJ2-2, with TRBD1 matching 7 bases. The CDR3 has 14 residues. V trimming: 3 bases; J trimming: 5 bases; junction bases outside the gene matches: 3.

This clonotype was found many times. This sequence joins TRBV7-9 and TRBJ2-1; TRBD2 aligns across 8 bases. The CDR3 length is 16 residues. CDR1 and CDR2 (germline): SEHNR, FQNEAQ (reference sequence). V lost 4 bases, J lost 3 bases, and 8 bases stayed unmatched. The CDR3 here is CASSSAAGVFYNEQFF. The CDR3 DNA reads TGTGCCAGCAGCTCCGCAGCGGGAGTTTTCTACAATGAGCAGTTCTTC.